This is a list of T cell receptor beta chains from one sample in a study of cytomegalovirus exposure and HLA in healthy donors. Libraries were prepared by immunoSEQ multiplex PCR; TCRdb keeps only in-frame clonotypes and omits some of them. The sample records more than 140,000 clones, around 90% being singletons. Material: PBMCs. The receptors were sampled from a woman under 30 in good health and CMV-seropositive. Both conserved end residues are part of each CDR3. The D gene is left open where the match is weak. Expanded clones are given a class, and other clones once, few, many or no size at all.

v_gene	j_gene	abundance	d_gene	CDR3aa	CDR3nt
TRBV5-1	TRBJ1-5	NA	NA	CASSDSPGDQPQHF	TGCGCCAGCAGCGATTCCCCGGGAGATCAGCCCCAGCATTTT
TRBV11-3	TRBJ2-5	NA	NA	CASSPHGETQYF	TGTGCCAGCAGCCCGCACGGTGAGACCCAGTACTTC
TRBV28	TRBJ2-1	NA	TRBD1	CASSPAGGNEQFF	TGTGCCAGCAGCCCGGCAGGGGGCAATGAGCAGTTCTTC
TRBV25-1	TRBJ2-7	NA	NA	CASSLEGYF	TGTGCCAGCAGCCTCGAGGGGTACTTC
TRBV6-6	TRBJ2-3	NA	TRBD2	CASLTSGSVYTQYF	TGTGCCAGCCTGACTAGCGGGAGTGTATATACGCAGTATTTT
TRBV29-1	TRBJ1-1	NA	TRBD1	CSVEPGGMNTEAFF	TGCAGCGTCGAGCCAGGGGGTATGAACACTGAAGCTTTCTTT
TRBV4-3	TRBJ2-3	NA	TRBD2	CASSQTAGGSGLPSTDTQYF	TGCGCCAGCAGCCAAACAGCGGGAGGATCCGGCCTCCCTAGCACAGATACGCAGTATTTT
TRBV9	TRBJ2-5	NA	TRBD1	CASSGDRYQETQYF	TGTGCCAGCAGCGGGGACAGATACCAAGAGACCCAGTACTTC
TRBV9	TRBJ1-1	NA	TRBD1	CASSALDRDTEAFF	TGTGCCAGCAGCGCCCTTGACAGGGACACTGAAGCTTTCTTT
TRBV11-2	TRBJ2-1	large	NA	CASSLSSLNEQFF	TGTGCCAGCAGCTTGTCCTCACTGAATGAGCAGTTCTTC
TRBV7-8	TRBJ2-2	NA	TRBD1	CASSSSGTGTGELFF	TGTGCCAGCAGCTCGTCCGGGACAGGGACCGGGGAGCTGTTTTTT
TRBV7-2	TRBJ2-7	NA	NA	CASSADSVGYEQYF	TGTGCCAGCAGCGCCGACAGTGTAGGCTACGAGCAGTACTTC
TRBV9	TRBJ2-1	NA	NA	CASSVGGVHNEQFF	TGTGCCAGCAGCGTAGGGGGGGTACACAATGAGCAGTTCTTC
TRBV7-2	TRBJ2-5	few	NA	CASSSTTETQYF	TGTGCCAGCAGCTCCACTACGGAGACCCAGTACTTC
TRBV6-5	TRBJ2-7	NA	NA	CASSRAATYEQYF	TGTGCCAGCAGTAGAGCGGCAACCTACGAGCAGTACTTC
TRBV7-2	TRBJ2-7	once	NA	CASSWGHQIYEQYF	TGTGCCAGCAGCTGGGGACATCAGATCTACGAGCAGTACTTC
TRBV13	TRBJ2-1	few	NA	CASSSAGSYNEQFF	TGTGCCAGCAGCTCGGCGGGTTCCTACAATGAGCAGTTCTTC
TRBV14	TRBJ2-7	NA	NA	CASSQYGQFYEQYF	TGTGCCAGCAGCCAATACGGACAGTTTTACGAGCAGTACTTC
TRBV7-9	TRBJ1-1	NA	TRBD1	CASRRIGQGATEAFF	TGTGCCAGCAGGCGAATCGGACAGGGGGCTACTGAAGCTTTCTTT
TRBV30	TRBJ1-4	NA	TRBD1	CAWTFQGAGATNEKLFF	TGTGCCTGGACTTTCCAGGGGGCGGGGGCAACTAATGAAAAACTGTTTTTT
TRBV6-6	TRBJ1-4	NA	NA	CASSSGQINEKLFF	TGTGCCAGCAGTTCCGGACAGATAAATGAAAAACTGTTTTTT
TRBV5-1	TRBJ2-1	NA	NA	CASSPTLRGPYNEQFF	TGCGCCAGCAGCCCCACTCTCCGAGGGCCCTACAATGAGCAGTTCTTC
TRBV9	TRBJ2-5	NA	NA	CASSADQGSGQETQYF	TGTGCCAGCAGCGCCGATCAGGGGTCGGGCCAAGAGACCCAGTACTTC
TRBV2	TRBJ1-5	NA	NA	CASSERGYSNQPQHF	TGTGCCAGCAGTGAACGGGGTTACAGCAATCAGCCCCAGCATTTT
TRBV14	TRBJ2-7	NA	TRBD2	CASSQLGGRSIGIYEQYF	TGTGCCAGCAGCCAATTGGGCGGGAGATCGATCGGAATCTACGAGCAGTACTTC
TRBV5-6	TRBJ2-4	NA	NA	CASSHDSVNIQYF	TGTGCCAGCAGCCACGACAGTGTGAACATTCAGTACTTC
TRBV30	TRBJ1-1	NA	NA	CAWSVQVSTEAFF	TGTGCCTGGAGTGTACAGGTTTCGACTGAAGCTTTCTTT
TRBV2	TRBJ2-5	NA	NA	CASSVGPTEAQETQYF	TGTGCCAGCAGTGTTGGGCCAACGGAGGCCCAAGAGACCCAGTACTTC
TRBV5-6	TRBJ1-1	NA	TRBD1	CASSWTGLMNTEAFF	TGTGCCAGCAGCTGGACAGGGCTGATGAACACTGAAGCTTTCTTT
TRBV9	TRBJ2-7	NA	NA	CASSVVPSGEQYF	TGTGCCAGCAGCGTAGTTCCTAGTGGAGAGCAGTACTTC
TRBV9	TRBJ2-1	NA	TRBD2	CASSVGNLAGAYNEQFF	TGTGCCAGCAGCGTAGGGAATTTAGCGGGAGCCTACAATGAGCAGTTCTTC
TRBV11-3	TRBJ2-7	NA	TRBD2	CASSQIAGVHEQYF	TGTGCCAGCAGCCAGATAGCGGGAGTCCACGAGCAGTACTTC
TRBV14	TRBJ1-3	once	NA	CASSQAGVNSGNTIYF	TGTGCCAGCAGCCAAGCCGGGGTTAACTCTGGAAACACCATATATTTT
TRBV12-5	TRBJ2-7	NA	TRBD2	CASGLVLSGTSGRVYEQYF	TGTGCTAGTGGTTTGGTACTCTCTGGGACTAGCGGGAGGGTCTACGAGCAGTACTTC
TRBV30	TRBJ1-1	NA	TRBD1	CAWSSIWTGLNTEAFF	TGTGCCTGGAGTTCCATATGGACAGGGCTGAACACTGAAGCTTTCTTT
TRBV27	TRBJ2-7	few	NA	CASSLSISAREQYF	TGTGCCAGCAGTTTATCGATCTCAGCCAGGGAGCAGTACTTC
TRBV19	TRBJ2-7	NA	TRBD1	CASSTRDRVSYEQYF	TGTGCCAGTAGTACCCGGGACAGGGTATCCTACGAGCAGTACTTC
TRBV30	TRBJ2-3	NA	TRBD1	CAWGTGATDTQYF	TGTGCCTGGGGGACAGGGGCAACAGATACGCAGTATTTT
TRBV2	TRBJ2-5	once	TRBD2	CASSPSGTPQETQYF	TGTGCCAGCAGCCCTAGCGGGACCCCCCAAGAGACCCAGTACTTC
TRBV15	TRBJ1-4	NA	NA	CATSSERGINEKLFF	TGTGCCACCAGCAGTGAGAGGGGGATAAATGAAAAACTGTTTTTT
TRBV7-2	TRBJ2-7	once	TRBD1	CASSRDREVVEQYF	TGTGCCAGCAGCCGGGACAGGGAGGTGGTCGAGCAGTACTTC
TRBV7-9	TRBJ2-1	NA	TRBD2	CASSLDGLAGVNNEQFF	TGTGCCAGCAGCTTAGATGGGTTAGCGGGAGTAAACAATGAGCAGTTCTTC
TRBV5-1	TRBJ2-2	NA	TRBD1	CASSLGGQGHGELFF	TGCGCCAGCAGCTTGGGGGGACAGGGTCACGGGGAGCTGTTTTTT
TRBV5-1	TRBJ1-1	NA	NA	CASSLDVGLGTEAFF	TGCGCCAGCAGCTTGGATGTGGGCTTGGGCACTGAAGCTTTCTTT
TRBV5-8	TRBJ2-1	NA	TRBD2	CASSWGTASGALYNEQFF	TGTGCCAGCAGCTGGGGGACTGCTAGCGGGGCCCTTTACAATGAGCAGTTCTTC
TRBV7-2	TRBJ2-3	NA	TRBD2	CASSLPGLAGVDTQYF	TGTGCCAGCAGCCTACCGGGACTAGCGGGAGTAGATACGCAGTATTTT
TRBV11-2	TRBJ2-2	NA	TRBD2	CASSLGTSGRAYGELFF	TGTGCCAGCAGCTTAGGGACTAGCGGGAGGGCGTACGGGGAGCTGTTTTTT
TRBV10-1	TRBJ2-3	NA	TRBD2	CASSESSSGRDTDTQYF	TGCGCCAGCAGTGAGTCGTCTAGCGGTCGGGACACAGATACGCAGTATTTT
TRBV5-4	TRBJ2-1	NA	NA	CASSTTGNEQFF	TGTGCCAGCAGTACGACGGGCAATGAGCAGTTCTTC
TRBV29-1	TRBJ1-1	NA	NA	CSVDIAITEAFF	TGCAGCGTTGATATTGCTATCACTGAAGCTTTCTTT
TRBV19	TRBJ2-5	NA	NA	CASSQGTGRETQYF	TGTGCCAGTAGCCAGGGAACAGGGCGGGAGACCCAGTACTTC
TRBV5-1	TRBJ1-4	NA	NA	CASSRGQGEKLFF	TGCGCCAGCAGCAGGGGACAAGGTGAAAAACTGTTTTTT
TRBV5-4	TRBJ2-2	NA	NA	CASSLGGGGELFF	TGTGCCAGCAGCTTGGGGGGCGGCGGGGAGCTGTTTTTT
TRBV11-1	TRBJ2-7	NA	NA	CASSPTSSAEQYF	TGTGCCAGCAGCCCGACTAGTTCGGCCGAGCAGTACTTC